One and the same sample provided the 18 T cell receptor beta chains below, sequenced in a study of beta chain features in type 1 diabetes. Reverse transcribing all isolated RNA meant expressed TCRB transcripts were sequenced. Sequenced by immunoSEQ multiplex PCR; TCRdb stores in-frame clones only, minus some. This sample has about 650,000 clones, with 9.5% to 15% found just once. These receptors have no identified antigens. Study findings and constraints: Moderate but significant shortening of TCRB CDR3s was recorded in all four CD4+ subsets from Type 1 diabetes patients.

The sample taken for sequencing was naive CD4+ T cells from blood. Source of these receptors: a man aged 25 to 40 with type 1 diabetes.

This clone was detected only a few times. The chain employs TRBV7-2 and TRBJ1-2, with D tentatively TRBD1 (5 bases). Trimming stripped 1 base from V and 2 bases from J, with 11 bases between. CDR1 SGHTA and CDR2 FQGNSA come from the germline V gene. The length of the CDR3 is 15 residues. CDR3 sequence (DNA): TGTGCCAGCAGCTTAGTTGGGGCCGCCAACTATGGCTACACCTTC. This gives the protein CASSLVGAANYGYTF. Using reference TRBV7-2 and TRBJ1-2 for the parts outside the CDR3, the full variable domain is GAGVSQSPSNKVTEKGKDVELRCDPISGHTALYWYRQSLGQGLEFLIYFQGNSAPDKSGLPSDRFSAERTGGSVSTLTIQRTQQEDSAVYLCASSLVGAANYGYTFGSGTRLTVV.

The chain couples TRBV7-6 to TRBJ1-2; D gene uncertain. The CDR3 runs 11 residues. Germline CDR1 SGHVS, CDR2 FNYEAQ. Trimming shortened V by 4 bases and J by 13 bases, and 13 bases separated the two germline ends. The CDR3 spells CASSSGYAFTF. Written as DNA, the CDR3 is TGTGCCAGCAGCTCGGGCTATGCTTTCACCTTC.

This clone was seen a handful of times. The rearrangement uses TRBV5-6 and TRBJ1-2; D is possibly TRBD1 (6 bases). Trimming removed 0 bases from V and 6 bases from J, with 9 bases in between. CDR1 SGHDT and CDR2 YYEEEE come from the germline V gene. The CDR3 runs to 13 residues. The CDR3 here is CASSLARGHGYTF. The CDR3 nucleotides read TGTGCCAGCAGCTTGGCCCGGGGGCATGGCTACACCTTC. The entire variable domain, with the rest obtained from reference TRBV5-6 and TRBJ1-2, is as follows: DAGVTQSPTHLIKTRGQQVTLRCSPKSGHDTVSWYQQALGQGPQFIFQYYEEEERQRGNFPDRFSGHQFPNYSSELNVNALLLGDSALYLCASSLARGHGYTFGSGTRLTVV.

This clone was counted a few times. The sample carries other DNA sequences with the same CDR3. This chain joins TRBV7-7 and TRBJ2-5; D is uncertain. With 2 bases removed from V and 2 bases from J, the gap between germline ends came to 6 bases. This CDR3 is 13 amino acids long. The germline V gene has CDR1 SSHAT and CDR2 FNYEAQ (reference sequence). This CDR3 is CASSLWGQETQYF. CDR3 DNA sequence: TGTGCCAGCAGCTTATGGGGACAAGAGACCCAGTACTTC.

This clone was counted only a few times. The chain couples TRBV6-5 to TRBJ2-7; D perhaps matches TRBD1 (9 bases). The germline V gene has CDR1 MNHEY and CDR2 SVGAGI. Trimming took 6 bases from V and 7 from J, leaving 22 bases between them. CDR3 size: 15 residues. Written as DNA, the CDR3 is TGTGCCAGCAGCGAGGCCGGGACAGGGACTAGGGAGCAGTACTTC. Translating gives CASSEAGTGTREQYF.

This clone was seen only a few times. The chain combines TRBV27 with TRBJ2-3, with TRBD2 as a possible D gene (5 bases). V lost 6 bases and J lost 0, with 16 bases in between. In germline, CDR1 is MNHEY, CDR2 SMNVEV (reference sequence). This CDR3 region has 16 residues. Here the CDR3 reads CASRKSAVTSTDTQYF. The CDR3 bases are TGTGCCAGCAGGAAATCAGCGGTGACTAGCACAGATACGCAGTATTTT.

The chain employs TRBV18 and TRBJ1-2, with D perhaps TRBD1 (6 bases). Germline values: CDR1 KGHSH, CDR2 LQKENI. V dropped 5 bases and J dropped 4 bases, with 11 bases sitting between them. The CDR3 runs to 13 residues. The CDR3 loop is CASSSDSFYGYTF. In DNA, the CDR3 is TGTGCCAGCTCATCGGACAGCTTCTATGGCTACACCTTC.

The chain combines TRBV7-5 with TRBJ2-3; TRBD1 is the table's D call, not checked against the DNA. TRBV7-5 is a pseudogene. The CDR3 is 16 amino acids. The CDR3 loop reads CARSPTCGRRIDTQYF. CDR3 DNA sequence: TGTGCCAGAAGCCCCACCTGTGGCAGGCGCATTGATACGCAGTATTTT.

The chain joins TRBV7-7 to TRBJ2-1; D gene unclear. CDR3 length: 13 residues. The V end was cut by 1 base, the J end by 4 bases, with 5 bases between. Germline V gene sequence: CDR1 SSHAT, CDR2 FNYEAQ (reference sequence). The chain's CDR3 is CASSLDEYNEQFF. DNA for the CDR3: TGTGCCAGCAGCTTAGACGAGTACAATGAGCAGTTCTTC.

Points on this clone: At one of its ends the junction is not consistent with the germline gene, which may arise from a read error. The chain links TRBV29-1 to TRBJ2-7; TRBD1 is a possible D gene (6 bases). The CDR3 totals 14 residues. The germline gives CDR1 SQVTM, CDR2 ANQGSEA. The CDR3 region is CSAEDRGQLGPQYF. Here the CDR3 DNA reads TGCAGCGCTGAAGATCGCGGACAGTTGGGCCCACAGTACTTC.

The CDR3 sequence is CASRGSTDTQYF. The CDR3 region has the DNA TGCGCCAGCAGGGGAAGCACAGATACGCAGTATTTT. The chain combines TRBV5-1 with TRBJ2-3; D remains ambiguous. The CDR3 contains 12 residues. CDR1 and CDR2 from the germline V gene are SGHRS and YFSETQ. V was shortened by 5 bases and J by 0 bases, with 4 bases between the two germline ends.

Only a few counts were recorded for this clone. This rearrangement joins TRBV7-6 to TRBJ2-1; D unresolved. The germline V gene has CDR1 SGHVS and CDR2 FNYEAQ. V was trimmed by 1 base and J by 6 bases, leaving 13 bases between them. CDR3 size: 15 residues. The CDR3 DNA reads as TGTGCCAGCAGCTTAGAAGGCTCTGTCCGCAATGAGCAGTTCTTC. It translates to CASSLEGSVRNEQFF.

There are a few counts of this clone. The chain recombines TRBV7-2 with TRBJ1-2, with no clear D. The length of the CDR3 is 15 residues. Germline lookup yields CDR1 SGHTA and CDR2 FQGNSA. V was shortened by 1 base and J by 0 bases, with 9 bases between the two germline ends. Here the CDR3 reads CASSLERAANYGYTF. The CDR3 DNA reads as TGTGCCAGCAGCTTAGAACGGGCTGCTAACTATGGCTACACCTTC.

CDR3 sequence (DNA): TGCGCCAGCAGCCAAGAGCCCCCGGGCAGGGGCTTTAACAATCAGCCCCAGCATTTT. The encoded protein is CASSQEPPGRGFNNQPQHF. This rearrangement joins TRBV4-1 to TRBJ1-5, with D maybe TRBD1 (6 bases). The CDR3 is 19 amino acids. Trimming removed 0 bases from V and 3 bases from J, with 21 bases in between. Germline V gene data show CDR1 as MGHRA and CDR2 as YSYEKL.

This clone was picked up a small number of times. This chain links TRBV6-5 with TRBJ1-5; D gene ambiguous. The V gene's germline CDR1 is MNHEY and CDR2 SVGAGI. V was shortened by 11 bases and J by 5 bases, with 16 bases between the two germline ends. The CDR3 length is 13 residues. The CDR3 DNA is TGTGCCTCGGGCAGGCGGGAGGATCAGCCCCAGCATTTT. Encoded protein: CASGRREDQPQHF.

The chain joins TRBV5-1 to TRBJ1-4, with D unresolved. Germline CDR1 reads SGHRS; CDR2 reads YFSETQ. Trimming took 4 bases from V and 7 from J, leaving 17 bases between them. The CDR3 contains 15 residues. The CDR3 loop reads CASSVPDNPTEKLFF. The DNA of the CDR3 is TGCGCCAGCAGCGTCCCGGATAACCCGACTGAAAAACTGTTTTTT.

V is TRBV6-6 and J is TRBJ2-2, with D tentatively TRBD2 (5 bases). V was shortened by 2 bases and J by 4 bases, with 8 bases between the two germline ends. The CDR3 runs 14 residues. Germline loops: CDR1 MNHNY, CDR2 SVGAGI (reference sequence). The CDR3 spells CASSYEGFTGELFF. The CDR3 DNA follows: TGTGCCAGCAGTTACGAGGGTTTCACCGGGGAGCTGTTTTTT.

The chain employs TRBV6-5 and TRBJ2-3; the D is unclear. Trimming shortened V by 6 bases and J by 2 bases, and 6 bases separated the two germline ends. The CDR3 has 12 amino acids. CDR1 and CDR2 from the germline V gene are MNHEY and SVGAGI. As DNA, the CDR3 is TGTGCCAGCAGAGACAACACAGATACGCAGTATTTT. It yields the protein CASRDNTDTQYF.